This T cell receptor beta chain is drawn from a study of beta chain features in type 1 diabetes. Overall study context: All samples combined gave roughly 110,000,000 sorted cells for examination.

Since all of the isolated RNA was reverse transcribed, expressed TCRB transcripts were what got sequenced. Data came from immunoSEQ multiplex PCR; TCRdb stores just in-frame clones and leaves some out. The data hold more than 550,000 clones, with over 11% observed a single time. This CDR3 spans 17 amino acids. The ends were cut back, 4 bases at V and 4 bases at J, with 19 bases in the middle. The germline gives CDR1 LGHNT, CDR2 FRNRAP. A few counts support this clone. Its antigen is still unknown. Findings and caveats of the study: Shorter TCRB CDR3s, moderately but significantly so, were found in Type 1 diabetes patients in all four CD4+ subsets. When VDJ junctions were examined, type 1 diabetes patients showed fewer insertions and more deletions.

The receptor was isolated from a man between 18 and 35 years old with type 1 diabetes. This sequence joins TRBV12-5 and TRBJ2-2; weak D call: TRBD2 (6 bases). Material for sequencing was naive CD4+ T cells from blood. The CDR3 reads CASGSGLGEDVTGELFF. CDR3 coding DNA: TGTGCTAGTGGTTCTGGCTTGGGGGAGGACGTCACCGGGGAGCTGTTTTTT.